One and the same sample provided the 27 T cell receptor beta chains below, sequenced in a study of T-cell reconstitution after alpha-beta-depleted transplantation in children. The library targeted TCRbeta and was prepared with unique molecular identifiers. TCRdb processed the PCR reads anew with MiXCR; each CDR3 protein has one entry. In the table there are approximately 640,000 distinct CDR3 sequences, roughly 15% of which are singletons. The input for sequencing was PBMCs from the stem cell graft donor, taken from the stem cell graft. All receptors come from a human donor who donated a stem cell graft to a child with acute myeloid leukemia.

The sample holds many counts of this clonotype. The genes are TRBV20-1 and TRBJ2-5; D uncertain. This CDR3 is built from 14 residues. Germline values: CDR1 DFQATT, CDR2 SNEGSKA (reference sequence). V lost 6 bases to trimming and J lost 4 bases, with 18 bases between them. CDR3 loop: CSAEPTVTVETQYF. In DNA, the CDR3 is TGCAGTGCAGAACCTACTGTAACGGTAGAGACCCAGTACTTC.

V is TRBV5-5 and J is TRBJ2-5; D is possibly TRBD2 (5 bases). Germline CDR1 SGHKS, CDR2 YYEKEE (reference sequence). Trimming removed 4 bases from V and 4 bases from J, with 14 bases in between. CDR3 size: 14 residues. The CDR3 here is CASSPMSGRETQYF. The CDR3 nucleotides read TGTGCCAGCAGCCCCATGTCGGGGAGAGAGACCCAGTACTTC.

This sequence joins TRBV9 and TRBJ2-5, with D perhaps matching TRBD1 or TRBD2 (6 bases each). Trimming took 4 bases from V and 6 from J, leaving 10 bases between them. The CDR3 loop spans 12 amino acids. Germline CDR1 and CDR2: SGDLS and YYNGEE. CDR3 DNA: TGTGCCAGCAGCTCGGGGGCGAAGACCCAGTACTTC. Translation: CASSSGAKTQYF.

The V and J genes are TRBV29-1 and TRBJ2-2; 7 bases fit TRBD1. CDR1 is SQVTM, CDR2 ANQGSEA, per germline. J lost 4 bases, V lost 5 bases, and 10 bases had no gene match. There are 15 residues in the CDR3. The CDR3 bases are TGCAGCGTTAAACCGGACAGGATTAGCACCGGGGAGCTGTTTTTT. Its translation is CSVKPDRISTGELFF.

The table lists this clonotype with many counts. J is TRBJ2-7 and V is TRBV20-1, with 8 bases that match TRBD1. Germline values: CDR1 DFQATT, CDR2 SNEGSKA (reference sequence). The CDR3 has 13 amino acids. With V trimmed by 3 bases and J by 3 bases, 4 bases remained unmatched. This CDR3 reads CSARDRESYEQYF. The CDR3 DNA sequence: TGCAGTGCTAGGGACAGGGAGAGCTACGAGCAGTACTTC.

This clonotype was recorded a few times. This chain connects TRBV11-2 to TRBJ1-1; 8 bases map to TRBD1. The germline gives CDR1 SGHAT, CDR2 FQNNGV. The CDR3 is 14 residues long. After removal of 5 bases from V and 1 base from J, the junction contained 3 bases not matched to a gene. Here the CDR3 reads CASSIGQGNTEAFF. The CDR3 coding sequence is TGTGCCAGCAGCATCGGACAGGGGAACACTGAAGCTTTCTTT.

The V and J genes are TRBV5-6 and TRBJ2-7; D remains unclear. This CDR3 has 15 amino acids. Germline V gives CDR1 SGHDT, CDR2 YYEEEE. Trimming shortened V by 3 bases and J by 2 bases, and 15 bases separated the two germline ends. The CDR3 sequence is CASSSRPFETYEQYF. In DNA form, the CDR3 reads TGTGCCAGCAGCTCACGGCCGTTTGAGACCTACGAGCAGTACTTC.

This clonotype was counted only a few times. This sequence joins TRBV28 and TRBJ2-7; D remains ambiguous. CDR1 is MDHEN, CDR2 SYDVKM, per germline. This CDR3 is built from 13 residues. V lost 7 bases and J lost 2, with 12 bases in between. In DNA, the CDR3 is TGTGCCAGCACCCGGACCTCCCCCTACGAGCAGTACGTC. This gives the protein CASTRTSPYEQYV.

This clonotype appeared a few times. The chain uses TRBV15 and TRBJ2-7; tentative D call: TRBD1 (6 bases). In germline, CDR1 is LNHNV, CDR2 YYDKDF (reference sequence). V was cut by 5 bases and J by 6 bases, with 11 bases left in between. The CDR3 has 12 residues. The CDR3 sequence is CATSLQGREQYF. CDR3 in DNA: TGTGCCACCAGCCTCCAGGGGCGCGAGCAGTACTTC.

Notes on this clonotype: Possible read error: a much larger clone is one base away. The chain is built from TRBV20-1 and TRBJ1-5, with 9 bases matching TRBD1. Unmatched junction bases numbered 16, after V lost 7 bases and J lost 0 bases. Germline V CDR1 and CDR2: DFQATT, SNEGSKA (reference sequence). This CDR3 contains 18 residues. The CDR3 is CSGRGPGQGLYSNQPQHF. CDR3 coding DNA: TGCAGTGGTAGGGGTCCGGGACAGGGACTGTATAGCAATCAGCCCCAGCATTTT.

This clonotype was observed at least ten times. The V call is TRBV20-1, the J call TRBJ2-7, with a weak D call TRBD1 (6 bases). The CDR3 extends over 15 amino acids. Trimming removed 5 bases at V and 2 bases at J, with 19 bases between. Germline lookup yields CDR1 DFQATT and CDR2 SNEGSKA (reference sequence). CDR3 in DNA: TGCAGTGCTCGTAACGGACAGATAGAAACCTACGAGCAGTACGTC. It yields the protein CSARNGQIETYEQYV.

On this clonotype: This may arise from a read error, as a much more abundant clone is one base away. The V and J genes are TRBV20-1 and TRBJ2-1; D unclear. The CDR3 has 14 residues. Germline V gives CDR1 DFQATT, CDR2 SNEGSKA (reference sequence). Deletions cut 3 bases from V and 3 bases from J, with 12 bases between. CDR3 DNA: TGCAGTGCTAGCGTCCTCTATTTCTACAATGAGCAGTTCTTC. It specifies CSASVLYFYNEQFF.

This clonotype appeared many times. V and J are TRBV7-2 and TRBJ2-1; 11 bases match TRBD2. The CDR3 is 15 amino acids. Germline lookup yields CDR1 SGHTA and CDR2 FQGNSA. With V trimmed by 5 bases and J by 4 bases, 4 bases remained unmatched. CDR3 protein: CASSRSGGDYNEQFF. As DNA, the CDR3 is TGTGCCAGCAGCCGTAGCGGGGGGGATTACAATGAGCAGTTCTTC.

The V call is TRBV6-2 or TRBV6-3, the J call TRBJ2-7; D might be TRBD2 (6 bases). Germline CDR1 is MNHEY and CDR2 is SVGEGT. V was trimmed by 6 bases and J by 1 base, leaving 16 bases between them. The CDR3 is 15 residues long. CDR3 nucleotides: TGTGCCAGCAGCCAAGCCGGGACTTTATCCTACGAGCAGTACTTC. Translated, it gives CASSQAGTLSYEQYF.

The chain links TRBV20-1 to TRBJ1-4; 8 positions agree with TRBD1. Trimming removed 8 bases from V and 8 bases from J; junction bases left unmatched: 4. CDR3 length: 11 residues. CDR1 and CDR2 (germline): DFQATT, SNEGSKA (reference sequence). DNA for the CDR3: TGCAGTTCTCGACAGGGGGAAAAACTGTTTTTT. It specifies CSSRQGEKLFF.

This clonotype was detected many times. The V gene is TRBV5-1, the J gene TRBJ2-3; 7 bases align to TRBD1. J lost 4 bases, V lost 4 bases, and 9 bases had no gene match. This CDR3 comprises 15 residues. Germline values: CDR1 SGHRS, CDR2 YFSETQ. CDR3 loop: CASSRGQPPPDTQYF. In DNA, the CDR3 is TGCGCCAGCAGCCGGGGACAGCCACCTCCAGATACGCAGTATTTT.

The genes are TRBV7-9 and TRBJ2-7, with D tentatively TRBD1 or TRBD2 (6 bases each). The germline V and J ends were trimmed by 2 bases and 1 base, with 12 bases remaining between them. Germline V gene lookup returns CDR1 SEHNR and CDR2 FQNEAQ (reference sequence). The CDR3 runs to 15 residues. The chain's CDR3 is CASSLPGAESYEQYF. The CDR3 DNA reads as TGTGCCAGCAGCTTACCGGGGGCTGAATCCTACGAGCAGTACTTC. Supplemented by reference TRBV7-9 and TRBJ2-7, the full variable domain reads DTGVSQNPRHKITKRGQNVTFRCDPISEHNRLYWYRQTLGQGPEFLTYFQNEAQLEKSRLLSDRFSAERPKGSFSTLEIQRTEQGDSAMYLCASSLPGAESYEQYFGPGTRLTVT.

This clonotype was seen many times. V is TRBV18 and J is TRBJ1-2; TRBD1 matches at 12 bases. This CDR3 spans 16 amino acids. Germline V gene lookup returns CDR1 KGHSH and CDR2 LQKENI. V shed 6 bases and J 7 bases; nucleotides not matched to a gene: 12. CDR3 amino acids: CASSHQPGQGASGYTF. The CDR3 region has the DNA TGTGCCAGCTCTCATCAACCGGGACAGGGGGCCAGTGGCTACACCTTC.

This clonotype was seen repeatedly, ten times or more. The CDR3 reads CSALKDGPDTQYF. CDR3 DNA: TGCAGTGCACTCAAAGACGGTCCGGATACGCAGTATTTT. V is TRBV20-1 and J is TRBJ2-3; D gene unclear. The CDR3 is 13 residues long. Germline-derived CDR1 and CDR2 are DFQATT and SNEGSKA (reference sequence). V was pared by 6 bases and J by 6 bases, with 16 bases between.

This clonotype was seen many times. The rearrangement links TRBV12-3 or TRBV12-4 to TRBJ1-1; no clear D. The CDR3 runs to 11 residues. The V end lost 3 bases, the J end lost 11 bases, and 10 bases lay between the germline ends. The chain's CDR3 is CASSLRLGAFF. DNA of the CDR3: TGTGCCAGCAGTTTGCGACTAGGGGCTTTCTTT.

This clonotype occurred many times. V gene TRBV6-5 combines with J gene TRBJ1-1; the D is unclear. Deletions cut 4 bases from V and 3 bases from J, with 12 bases between. This CDR3 is built from 14 residues. The germline V gene has CDR1 MNHEY and CDR2 SVGAGI. This chain's CDR3 is CASSSLARHTEAFF. CDR3 nucleotides: TGTGCCAGCAGTTCCCTGGCCAGGCACACTGAAGCTTTCTTT.

This clonotype was recorded at least ten times. V is TRBV15 and J is TRBJ1-3; D call uncertain. The germline gives CDR1 LNHNV, CDR2 YYDKDF (reference sequence). Trimming removed 0 bases at V and 0 bases at J, with 6 bases between. The CDR3 is 15 residues long. CDR3 protein: CATSRDGSSGNTIYF. The CDR3 coding sequence is TGTGCCACCAGCAGAGATGGGTCCTCTGGAAACACCATATATTTT.

The rearrangement uses TRBV7-2 and TRBJ1-2; a possible D gene is TRBD1 (5 bases). Trimming left V 6 bases short and J 4 bases short, with 15 bases between. Germline V gives CDR1 SGHTA, CDR2 FQGNSA. The CDR3 is made up of 14 amino acids. CDR3 amino acids: CASRPTLRGYGYTF. CDR3 nucleotide sequence: TGTGCCAGCAGGCCGACATTAAGGGGCTATGGCTACACCTTC.

This clonotype was found many times. The V gene is TRBV20-1, the J gene TRBJ1-1, with no clear D. The germline CDR1 and CDR2 sequences are DFQATT and SNEGSKA (reference sequence). Between the trimmed V and J ends, which lost 7 bases and 3 bases, there was a span of 9 bases. This CDR3 region has 11 residues. CDR3 sequence: CSVGQDTEAFF. The CDR3 nucleotides are TGCAGTGTCGGGCAGGACACTGAAGCTTTCTTT.

Ten or more counts support this clonotype. CDR3 DNA sequence: TGTGCCAGCAGTTTCCCAGGGGTGCGAGAGACCCAGTACTTC. This translates into CASSFPGVRETQYF. J is TRBJ2-5 and V is TRBV12-3 or TRBV12-4, with a weak D call TRBD1 (6 bases). The V end was cut by 3 bases, the J end by 4 bases, with 12 bases between. The CDR3 is made up of 14 amino acids.

Ten or more counts support this clonotype. CDR3 residues: CASSPRDGEYNEQFF. The CDR3 DNA reads TGTGCCAGCAGCCCCCGGGACGGAGAATACAATGAGCAGTTCTTC. The rearrangement joins TRBV4-2 to TRBJ2-1; D possibly uses TRBD1 or TRBD2 (5 bases each). CDR3 size: 15 residues. Looked up from germline, CDR1 is LGHNA and CDR2 is YNFKEQ. The V end lost 4 bases, the J end lost 4 bases, and 14 bases lay between the germline ends.

This clonotype was observed at least ten times. The chain is built from TRBV6-1 and TRBJ2-2; D may be TRBD2 (7 bases). Germline CDR1 reads MNHNS; CDR2 reads SASEGT. The CDR3 spans 16 residues. Trimming removed 7 bases at V and 6 bases at J, with 21 bases between. The DNA for the CDR3 is TGTGCCAGCACCTTAACCTCACAGGGAGGGCCCGGGGAGCTGTTTTTT. This sequence encodes CASTLTSQGGPGELFF.